The T cell receptor beta chain under discussion was sequenced for a study of identical twins (dated by TCRdb to the mid-2010s). At the level of the whole study: To test whether fetal clonotypes persist, this study deep-sequenced TCR alpha and beta repertoires from monozygotic twins, from unrelated adults of various ages, and from cord blood. To rule out contamination, the twin experiments were replicated at different times with different library preparation protocols. Study-wide findings and limitations: In beta out-of-frame sequences, excess twin sharing was weaker, because having fewer shared sequences lowered the signal-to-noise ratio. Zero-insertion analyses could be partly confounded by invariant T cells such as MAIT and iNKT, although diverse VJ usage argued against such confounding for most clonotypes. In monozygotic twins, recombination models systematically underestimated out-of-frame TCR alpha sharing, but the models matched the sharing seen between unrelated individuals. Compared with coincidental sharing between unrelated individuals, an excess of low generation-probability sequences was observed among out-of-frame TCR alpha sequences shared between twins. Conclusions relied on cross-sectional statistical analysis, since the same donors could not be followed over many years. Abundant cord blood beta clonotypes had fewer insertions, young adult naive repertoires showed a similar but weaker trend, and memory repertoires showed no such trend.

As regards this clonotype: Its antigen is currently not known. It has no much larger one-base neighbor in the sample; base qualities were not kept.

The V and J ends are trimmed by 1 base and 4 bases, leaving 16 bases between them. CDR1 and CDR2, per the germline V gene (reference sequence), are LNHNV and YYDKDF. The CDR3 runs 16 residues from the cysteine to the phenylalanine. Here the CDR3 DNA is all that survives: 48 bases in frame from base 1. Library method: 5' RACE. These reads were obtained on an Illumina HiSeq 2000. Template switching introduced a universal primer binding site; the final cDNA contained a unique molecular identifier, enabling accurate counting of TCR cDNA molecules. First-strand cDNA for TCR alpha and beta chains was synthesized from specific primers in the conserved constant-segment region. Each cDNA library was double barcoded, with a SMART-Mk sample barcode plus Illumina barcodes, to control for contamination. TruSeq adapter sequences along with Illumina sample barcodes were introduced in two successive PCR steps. Sequencing of the TCR alpha and beta cDNA libraries was done on the Illumina HiSeq platform using custom primers. From the authors' description of their analysis: MiGEC was used to process raw reads and extract unique molecular identifiers, and MiXCR was used to find CDR3 positions. For each individual, recombination models were inferred using an EM algorithm with the repgenHMM and IGoR tools. Shared clonotype analysis was performed with the tcR package in R, normalizing sharing by the product of cloneset sizes. To study raw recombination free of thymic and clonal selection effects, out-of-frame nonproductive sequences were analyzed. Starting from the raw public reads, TCRdb applied fastp trimming at Q25, assembled clones with MiXCR and retained in-frame beta chains. Merged by CDR3 protein, the rows form single entries marked with the most common genes and DNA. The V and J calls follow TCRdb's processing rather than the paper's. The sample yields more than 200,000 distinct CDR3 sequences; roughly 10% were counted once. Around 5% of the sample is taken by the ten largest.

Only healthy Caucasian donors were included. Miltenyi CD45RO+ enrichment and human naive T-cell isolation kits were used to isolate memory (CD45RO+) and naive T cells from PBMC. Sequenced sample: memory (CD45RO+) T cells sorted from blood. The sample's cell subset or site label, in plain terms: CD45RO+ enriched T cells. The receptor chain draws on TRBV15 and TRBJ1-1, with the D gene call left open. The TCR sequence derives from a woman between 18 and 30 years old in good health. The DNA reads as follows: TGTGCCACCAGCAGAGCACTACGCACCGCGGGCACTGAAGCTTTCTTT. This gives the protein CATSRALRTAGTEAFF.